These 16 T cell receptor beta chains share one sample of origin, sequenced in a study of shared clonotypes between healthy human individuals. Sequencing was performed with immunoSEQ multiplex PCR; in TCRdb, only in-frame clones are kept and a portion is missing. The sample contains approximately 1.5 million clones, approximately 98% of which appear only once. Specimen: naive CD4+ T cells sorted from blood. Subset of the sample: CD45RA+ positively selected. The receptors were gathered from a man aged 25-40 years in good health.

The rearrangement links TRBV28 to TRBJ1-3, with 8 nucleotides matching TRBD1. The CDR3 has 14 amino acids. The germline V gene has CDR1 MDHEN and CDR2 SYDVKM. J was trimmed by 0 bases and V by 5 bases; bases with no gene match: 0. This CDR3 reads CASSTGGSGNTIYF. CDR3 nucleotides: TGTGCCAGCAGTACAGGGGGCTCTGGAAACACCATATATTTT.

The V and J genes are TRBV11-2 and TRBJ2-7; D possibly corresponds to TRBD2 (5 bases). Trimming took 5 bases from V and 0 from J, leaving 11 bases between them. This CDR3 region has 14 residues. Germline V gene lookup returns CDR1 SGHAT and CDR2 FQNNGV. The CDR3 is CASSVLTNSYEQYF. CDR3 bases: TGTGCCAGCAGCGTCTTGACTAACTCCTACGAGCAGTACTTC.

The genes are TRBV18 and TRBJ2-3; 11 nucleotides line up with TRBD2. The germline CDR1 and CDR2 sequences are KGHSH and LQKENI. CDR3 length equals 17 residues. V dropped 2 bases and J dropped 0; count of bases not matched to a gene: 4. The CDR3 DNA sequence: TGTGCCAGCTCACCAATAGCGGGAGGGCCTAGCACAGATACGCAGTATTTT. Translated, it gives CASSPIAGGPSTDTQYF.

The chain joins TRBV7-8 to TRBJ1-2; the D is unclear. CDR3 length: 14 residues. The V end lost 5 bases, the J end lost 3 bases, and 13 bases lay between the germline ends. CDR1 SGHVS and CDR2 FQNEAQ come from the germline V gene. The CDR3 nucleotides read TGTGCCAGCAGCCGAAATTGGAGGGACTATGGCTACACCTTC. Translating gives CASSRNWRDYGYTF.

The chain couples TRBV5-4 to TRBJ1-4; TRBD1 agrees at 9 bases. In germline, CDR1 is SGHNT, CDR2 YYREEE (reference sequence). The CDR3 has 15 amino acids. The V gene end was trimmed by 4 bases and the J gene end by 3 bases; junction bases not matched to a gene: 4. The CDR3 sequence is CASSVTGGANEKLFF. The CDR3 DNA reads TGTGCCAGCAGCGTGACAGGGGGAGCTAATGAAAAACTGTTTTTT.

This clone was picked up one time. The rearrangement joins TRBV11-2 to TRBJ2-7; D is unresolved. Germline CDR1 SGHAT, CDR2 FQNNGV. Trimming shortened V by 1 base and J by 7 bases, and 11 bases separated the two germline ends. CDR3 size: 13 residues. The CDR3 nucleotides read TGTGCCAGCAGCTTAGTAAGGCCTTGGGAGCAGTACTTC. Translating gives CASSLVRPWEQYF.

For this clone: At one boundary the junction diverges from the germline segment, which might be a read error. The chain couples TRBV29-1 to TRBJ2-5, with TRBD2 matching over 8 bases. The CDR3 contains 15 residues. CDR1 and CDR2 from the germline V gene are SQVTM and ANQGSEA. The CDR3 DNA reads TGCAGCGTCAGCCTACTAGCGGTTGTGCAAGACACCCAGTACTTC. This codes for CSVSLLAVVQDTQYF.

The rearrangement links TRBV2 to TRBJ2-4, with no clear D. V was trimmed by 4 bases and J by 3 bases, leaving 7 bases between them. Germline V lookup: CDR1 SNHLY, CDR2 FYNNEI. CDR3 length equals 13 residues. The CDR3 region is CASSGDGKNIQYF. The CDR3 nucleotides are TGTGCCAGCAGTGGCGATGGCAAAAACATTCAGTACTTC.

This sequence joins TRBV27 and TRBJ2-1; TRBD2 agrees at 15 bases. The CDR3 runs 17 residues. J lost 5 bases, V lost 7 bases, and 9 bases had no gene match. Germline CDR1 MNHEY, CDR2 SMNVEV (reference sequence). The CDR3: CASNQRTSGRGNNEQFF. The CDR3 region has the DNA TGTGCCAGCAACCAGCGGACTAGCGGGAGGGGTAACAATGAGCAGTTCTTC.

Concerning this clone: This same CDR3 is encoded by further DNA sequences in the sample. The chain recombines TRBV7-9 with TRBJ2-3; D gene unclear. CDR3 length: 14 residues. Germline CDR1 SEHNR, CDR2 FQNEAQ (reference sequence). V was cut by 1 base and J by 2 bases, with 7 bases left in between. The CDR3 sequence is CASSLGGLTDTQYF. CDR3 nucleotide sequence: TGTGCCAGCAGCTTAGGGGGTCTCACAGATACGCAGTATTTT.

With respect to this clone: Other DNA sequences in the same sample also yield this CDR3. The V and J genes are TRBV19 and TRBJ2-3; 7 bases are a match to TRBD1. V shed 6 bases and J 2 bases; nucleotides not matched to a gene: 5. The length of the CDR3 is 14 residues. Germline loops: CDR1 LNHDA, CDR2 SQIVND (reference sequence). CDR3 protein: CASSRDRNTDTQYF. The CDR3 DNA reads as TGTGCCAGTAGCCGGGACAGAAACACAGATACGCAGTATTTT.

The rearrangement links TRBV27 to TRBJ2-7, with D maybe TRBD1 (5 bases). The CDR3 has 15 residues. Deletions cut 2 bases from V and 3 bases from J, with 14 bases between. In germline, CDR1 is MNHEY, CDR2 SMNVEV (reference sequence). The CDR3 region is CASSLRSGKDYEQYF. The CDR3 coding sequence is TGTGCCAGCAGTTTACGGTCAGGGAAGGACTACGAGCAGTACTTC.

The chain carries TRBV19 and TRBJ1-5; D ambiguous. Trimming stripped 1 base from V and 5 bases from J, with 6 bases between. Germline CDR1 LNHDA, CDR2 SQIVND (reference sequence). The CDR3 covers 13 residues. The CDR3 spells CASSIGTYQPQHF. DNA of the CDR3: TGTGCCAGTAGTATAGGGACGTATCAGCCCCAGCATTTT.

The chain has TRBV5-8 and TRBJ2-5; maybe TRBD2 (6 bases). V lost 5 bases, J lost 5 bases, and 13 bases lay in between. CDR1 is SGHTS and CDR2 is YDEGEE in the germline V gene. The CDR3 extends over 13 amino acids. In nucleotides, the CDR3 is TGTGCCAGCAGTTTATCGACTAGGGAGACCCAGTACTTC. It codes for CASSLSTRETQYF. The whole variable domain, remainder taken from reference TRBV5-8 and TRBJ2-5, is EAGVTQSPTHLIKTRGQQATLRCSPISGHTSVYWYQQALGLGLQFLLWYDEGEERNRGNFPPRFSGRQFPNYSSELNVNALELEDSALYLCASSLSTRETQYFGPGTRLLVL.

This chain joins TRBV30 and TRBJ2-1, with TRBD2 matching 7 bases. The trim removed 1 base at V and 3 bases at J, leaving 3 bases unmatched. The CDR3 contains 14 residues. The V gene's germline CDR1 is GTSNPN and CDR2 SVGIG (reference sequence). This chain's CDR3 is CAWSAGRLYNEQFF. CDR3 in DNA: TGTGCCTGGAGTGCCGGGAGGCTCTACAATGAGCAGTTCTTC.

V usage is TRBV5-1 and J usage is TRBJ2-3, with 9 bases aligning to TRBD2. This CDR3 is 15 amino acids long. Germline CDR1 and CDR2: SGHRS and YFSETQ. The V and J ends lost 4 bases and 2 bases, in that order; junction bases with no gene match: 5. CDR3 sequence reads: CASSPRTSATDTQYF. CDR3 nucleotide sequence: TGCGCCAGCAGCCCCCGGACTAGCGCCACAGATACGCAGTATTTT. Filled out from reference TRBV5-1 and TRBJ2-3, the complete variable domain reads KAGVTQTPRYLIKTRGQQVTLSCSPISGHRSVSWYQQTPGQGLQFLFEYFSETQRNKGNFPGRFSGRQFSNSRSEMNVSTLELGDSALYLCASSPRTSATDTQYFGPGTRLTVL.